The clone carrying this T cell receptor (beta chain) was picked up one time. The data originate from a study of blood T cell repertoires in COVID-19. From germline, CDR1 is WSHSY and CDR2 SAAADI. The CDR3 runs 17 residues. The V gene lost 1 base and the J gene lost 1 base, with 11 bases spanning the gap. The protocol was immunoSEQ multiplex PCR, while the TCRdb copy is restricted to in-frame clones and leaves out a portion. The sample includes 80,000 to 90,000 clones, 85% to 90% seen only once; the top ten take about 14%. Material: peripheral blood. This clonotype originated in a woman in her 70s with acute or convalescent COVID-19. The chain uses TRBV10-2 and TRBJ1-6, with a weak D call TRBD1 (5 bases). The CDR3 loop is CASSELGAGSYNSPLHF. The CDR3, as DNA: TGCGCCAGCAGTGAGTTAGGGGCGGGGTCCTATAATTCACCCCTCCACTTT.